This T cell receptor (beta chain) was observed in a study of T cells in Graves' hyperthyroidism and ophthalmopathy. This clonotype came up a few times. Its antigen is still unknown. Amplification yielded TCR beta CDR3 regions, with RNA transcripts as the source. TCR CDR3 regions were first amplified by RT-PCR with HTBI primers. From the multiplex PCR reads, TCRdb called clonotypes with MiXCR, one entry per CDR3 protein. Of fewer than 550,000 distinct CDR3 sequences detected, approximately 25% appear once; the ten largest clones hold approximately 10%. The CDR3 contains 16 residues. The germline CDR1 and CDR2 sequences are DFQATT and SNEGSKA (reference sequence). Trimming cost V 0 bases and J 1 base, with 15 bases left between them. Overall study results and limits: Most expanded thyroid clonotypes above 0.001 also appeared in blood.

This chain links TRBV20-1 with TRBJ1-1; D gene uncertain. Sequenced input: blood. The sequence was obtained from a woman aged 25 to 39 with Graves' ophthalmopathy. CDR3 DNA: TGCAGTGCTAGAGACCCTACTAAGGGAGGGAACACTGAAGCTTTCTTT. Protein: CSARDPTKGGNTEAFF.